A single sample gave rise to the 26 T cell receptor beta chains below, sequenced in a study of T cell responses to AZD1222 COVID-19 vaccine. Some clones are missing from TCRdb's copy, which holds only in-frame ones; the method was immunoSEQ multiplex PCR. The sample contains more than 150,000 clones, about 94% of which appear only once. Specimen: peripheral blood, collected on day 0 of AZD1222 vaccination. Every receptor here comes from an adult in good health.

V gene TRBV7-6 combines with J gene TRBJ2-7; 7 bases are a match to TRBD1. This CDR3 region has 14 residues. V gave up 4 bases and J gave up 6 bases; unmatched junction bases: 9. From germline, CDR1 is SGHVS and CDR2 FNYEAQ. CDR3 DNA: TGTGCCAGCAGCTACGACAGGGACATTGGCGAGCAGTACTTC. Translated, it gives CASSYDRDIGEQYF.

The gene calls are TRBV7-9 and TRBJ1-1; weak D call: TRBD1 (6 bases). Trimming took 3 bases from V and 0 from J, leaving 8 bases between them. Per the germline V gene, CDR1 is SEHNR and CDR2 is FQNEAQ (reference sequence). This CDR3 is built from 14 residues. This CDR3 reads CASSFGQLNTEAFF. Here the CDR3 DNA reads TGTGCCAGCAGCTTCGGACAGTTGAACACTGAAGCTTTCTTT.

This chain joins TRBV5-5 and TRBJ1-2; 7 bases line up with TRBD1. Germline lookup yields CDR1 SGHKS and CDR2 YYEKEE (reference sequence). J gave up 4 bases and V 0 bases, and 3 bases lay outside the gene matches. The CDR3 runs 14 residues. The CDR3 protein is CASSLGGQIYGYTF. As DNA, the CDR3 is TGTGCCAGCAGCTTGGGGGGACAGATCTATGGCTACACCTTC.

In this sample, this clone turned up once. The chain has TRBV21-1 and TRBJ2-1; the table's D call, TRBD1, was not checked against the DNA. TRBV21-1 is classified as a pseudogene. The CDR3 spans 14 residues. The CDR3 region has the DNA TGTGCCAGTAGCCGGGACAGGGCCTACAATGAGCAGTTCTTC. Translation: CASSRDRAYNEQFF.

This chain joins TRBV4-3 and TRBJ2-3; D is ambiguous. Trimming stripped 0 bases from V and 6 bases from J, with 10 bases between. CDR3 length: 14 residues. The germline gives CDR1 LGHNA, CDR2 YSLEER. The CDR3 coding sequence is TGCGCCAGCAGCCAAGATAGGATGCCGGATACGCAGTATTTT. It translates to CASSQDRMPDTQYF.

The chain uses TRBV18 and TRBJ1-2; D is possibly TRBD1 (5 bases). Trimming stripped 1 base from V and 2 bases from J, with 11 bases between. Germline CDR1 is KGHSH and CDR2 is LQKENI. The CDR3 totals 15 residues. This chain's CDR3 is CASSPLQGLNYGYTF. As DNA, the CDR3 is TGTGCCAGCTCACCACTTCAGGGCCTAAACTATGGCTACACCTTC.

This chain links TRBV28 with TRBJ1-5; 7 bases are a match to TRBD1. J gave up 9 bases and V 6 bases, and 20 bases lay outside the gene matches. CDR3 length: 17 residues. CDR1 is MDHEN, CDR2 SYDVKM, per germline. CDR3 sequence (DNA): TGTGCCAGCAGATCTACAGGGGTCAGGCCCGGGAGGCTGCCCCAGCATTTT. It codes for CASRSTGVRPGRLPQHF.

This sequence joins TRBV28 and TRBJ2-7; tentatively, D is TRBD2 (5 bases). Germline CDR1 is MDHEN and CDR2 is SYDVKM. The CDR3 extends over 13 amino acids. V lost 7 bases, J lost 5 bases, and 15 bases lay in between. As DNA, the CDR3 is TGTGCCAGCACCACTAATACCGGGGACGAGCAGTACTTC. Protein: CASTTNTGDEQYF.

This chain joins TRBV9 and TRBJ1-1; D unclear. V was cut by 0 bases and J by 0 bases, with 3 bases left in between. The germline V gene encodes CDR1 SGDLS and CDR2 YYNGEE. CDR3 length: 13 amino acids. The CDR3 region is CASSVELNTEAFF. The CDR3 DNA follows: TGTGCCAGCAGCGTAGAACTGAACACTGAAGCTTTCTTT.

This chain links TRBV10-3 with TRBJ1-1, with a possible D match to TRBD1 (6 bases). Germline V gene data show CDR1 as ENHRY and CDR2 as SYGVKD. The CDR3 covers 15 residues. The ends were cut back, 3 bases at V and 1 base at J, with 12 bases in the middle. CDR3 bases: TGTGCCATCAGTGATCGGACAGCTTCGAACACTGAAGCTTTCTTT. Translated: CAISDRTASNTEAFF.

V and J are TRBV5-5 and TRBJ2-5, with D perhaps TRBD1 or TRBD2 (5 bases each). Germline CDR1 reads SGHKS; CDR2 reads YYEKEE (reference sequence). With 3 bases removed from V and 7 bases from J, the gap between germline ends came to 16 bases. This CDR3 comprises 14 residues. The CDR3: CASSSGTPLMTQYF. The CDR3 bases are TGTGCCAGCAGCTCCGGGACCCCCCTGATGACCCAGTACTTC. Looking up the rest from reference TRBV5-5 and TRBJ2-5 gives the full variable domain: DAGVTQSPTHLIKTRGQQVTLRCSPISGHKSVSWYQQVLGQGPQFIFQYYEKEERGRGNFPDRFSARQFPNYSSELNVNALLLGDSALYLCASSSGTPLMTQYFGPGTRLLVL.

The gene calls are TRBV7-2 and TRBJ2-4; TRBD2 might be the D (7 bases). CDR1 and CDR2 from the germline V gene are SGHTA and FQGNSA. The CDR3 sequence is 14 residues long. V shed 8 bases and J shed 3 bases, with 14 bases lying between them. The DNA for the CDR3 is TGTGCCAGCCTTCTAGGGGGGGGCAAAAACATTCAGTACTTC. This gives the protein CASLLGGGKNIQYF.

The chain is built from TRBV6-2 or TRBV6-3 and TRBJ1-2; the D is unclear. CDR1 MNHEY and CDR2 SVGEGT come from the germline V gene. CDR3 length: 13 amino acids. Trimming cost V 6 bases and J 4 bases, with 12 bases left between them. Written as DNA, the CDR3 is TGTGCCAGCAGCCTTAGTGCGGTCTATGGCTACACCTTC. It is translated as CASSLSAVYGYTF.

The chain couples TRBV6-5 to TRBJ2-3, with no clear D. V was trimmed by 0 bases and J by 0 bases, leaving 4 bases between them. This CDR3 is built from 14 residues. Germline assignment: CDR1 MNHEY and CDR2 SVGAGI. The CDR3 region has the DNA TGTGCCAGCAGTTACTCGCAGAGCACAGATACGCAGTATTTT. Its protein product is CASSYSQSTDTQYF.

The chain has TRBV19 and TRBJ2-3, with 9 bases aligning to TRBD2. The CDR3 is made up of 15 amino acids. The germline gives CDR1 LNHDA, CDR2 SQIVND (reference sequence). Trimming removed 4 bases from V and 6 bases from J; junction bases left unmatched: 8. The CDR3 sequence: CASSTSGMRPDTQYF. DNA for the CDR3: TGTGCCAGTAGTACTAGCGGGATGAGGCCTGATACGCAGTATTTT.

The chain recombines TRBV19 with TRBJ2-7; D is unresolved. Germline CDR1 is LNHDA and CDR2 is SQIVND (reference sequence). V was shortened by 3 bases and J by 2 bases, with 14 bases between the two germline ends. The CDR3 loop spans 15 amino acids. CDR3 protein: CASSISSPGTYEQYF. CDR3 nucleotide sequence: TGTGCCAGTAGTATTTCCAGCCCGGGCACCTACGAGCAGTACTTC. The whole variable domain, remainder taken from reference TRBV19 and TRBJ2-7, is DGGITQSPKYLFRKEGQNVTLSCEQNLNHDAMYWYRQDPGQGLRLIYYSQIVNDFQKGDIAEGYSVSREKKESFPLTVTSAQKNPTAFYLCASSISSPGTYEQYFGPGTRLTVT.

A note on this clone: Sequence at one end of the junction differs from germline and may be a read error. The sample has other DNA sequences that encode this CDR3 too. This chain connects TRBV6-5 to TRBJ2-7, with 9 bases that match TRBD2. Germline V gene sequence: CDR1 MNHEY, CDR2 SVGAGI. CDR3 length: 15 residues. The DNA for the CDR3 is TGTGCCAGCAGTTCCTTAGCGGGAGCCTCCTACGAGCAATACTTC. Encoded protein: CASSSLAGASYEQYF.

The chain recombines TRBV5-8 with TRBJ2-1, with 8 bases identical to TRBD2. The junction had 5 bases not matched to a gene; V was cut back by 4 bases and J by 2 bases. This CDR3 is 15 amino acids long. Germline V gene data show CDR1 as SGHTS and CDR2 as YDEGEE. CDR3 bases: TGTGCCAGCAGCGTTAGCGGGGAGCCCTACAATGAGCAGTTCTTC. The encoded protein is CASSVSGEPYNEQFF. Together with reference TRBV5-8 and TRBJ2-1, the CDR3 gives the full variable domain: EAGVTQSPTHLIKTRGQQATLRCSPISGHTSVYWYQQALGLGLQFLLWYDEGEERNRGNFPPRFSGRQFPNYSSELNVNALELEDSALYLCASSVSGEPYNEQFFGPGTRLTVL.

This chain connects TRBV25-1 to TRBJ1-1; D is unclear. Looked up from germline, CDR1 is MGHDK and CDR2 is SYGVNS. The CDR3 loop spans 17 amino acids. Deletions cut 3 bases from V and 1 base from J, with 18 bases between. This CDR3 is CASSDLSAPGPNTEAFF. As DNA, the CDR3 is TGTGCCAGCAGTGACCTCTCCGCGCCAGGACCGAACACTGAAGCTTTCTTT.

The chain uses TRBV24-1 and TRBJ2-3, with 10 bases lining up with TRBD2. In germline, CDR1 is KGHDR, CDR2 SFDVKD. Trimming at V came to 4 bases and at J to 2 bases, leaving 5 bases not matched to a gene. This CDR3 has 16 amino acids. The CDR3, as DNA: TGTGCCACCAGTGACCGGACTAGCGGAACCACAGATACGCAGTATTTT. Amino acids: CATSDRTSGTTDTQYF.

This chain joins TRBV25-1 and TRBJ1-2; no firm D call. Deletions cut 7 bases from V and 14 bases from J, with 20 bases between. Germline V CDR1 and CDR2: MGHDK, SYGVNS. This CDR3 is 12 amino acids long. In DNA form, the CDR3 reads TGTGCCAGCACGGGGAGGAGGGCCCCGCCGACCTTC. It is translated as CASTGRRAPPTF.

V gene TRBV6-5 combines with J gene TRBJ1-4; the D is unclear. V was trimmed by 7 bases and J by 6 bases, leaving 18 bases between them. The CDR3 has 15 amino acids. The germline CDR1 and CDR2 sequences are MNHEY and SVGAGI. The CDR3 sequence: CASNWGADRYEKLFF. In nucleotides, the CDR3 is TGTGCCAGCAATTGGGGAGCCGATCGCTATGAAAAACTGTTTTTT.

The gene calls are TRBV7-2 and TRBJ1-4, with 9 positions matching TRBD1. The CDR3 is made up of 13 amino acids. Trimming took 2 bases from V and 15 from J; bases not matched to a gene: 7. Per the germline V gene, CDR1 is SGHTA and CDR2 is FQGNSA. Here the CDR3 DNA reads TGTGCCAGCAGCTTAAATGGAGGGACAGGGATGTTTTTT. Translating it yields CASSLNGGTGMFF.

V and J are TRBV9 and TRBJ2-6; D call uncertain. CDR1 and CDR2 from the germline V gene are SGDLS and YYNGEE. The CDR3 consists of 17 residues. Trimming removed 7 bases from V and 0 bases from J, with 17 bases in between. The CDR3 spells CASGFGLLSSGANVLTF. The DNA for the CDR3 is TGTGCCAGCGGTTTTGGTCTCCTGAGCTCTGGGGCCAACGTCCTGACTTTC.

The chain is built from TRBV3-1 (or the pseudogene TRBV3-2) and TRBJ2-1; TRBD2 aligns across 7 bases. V lost 3 bases, J lost 9 bases, and 8 bases stayed unmatched. In germline, CDR1 is LGHDT, CDR2 YNNKEL (reference sequence). The CDR3 runs to 14 residues. The chain's CDR3 is CASSHGGGRTEQFF. The CDR3 DNA is TGTGCCAGCAGCCATGGGGGGGGTAGAACTGAGCAGTTCTTC.

V is TRBV3-1 (or the pseudogene TRBV3-2) and J is TRBJ1-3, with D possibly TRBD1 on 6 matching bases. This CDR3 spans 16 amino acids. Trimming shortened V by 1 base and J by 0 bases, and 10 bases separated the two germline ends. CDR1 LGHDT and CDR2 YNNKEL come from the germline V gene (reference sequence). Here the CDR3 reads CASSQVGATSGNTIYF. The CDR3 DNA reads TGTGCCAGCAGCCAAGTGGGGGCAACCTCTGGAAACACCATATATTTT.